The 28 T cell receptor beta chains below were found in one sample sequenced in a study of T cells in women clearing cervical HPV infection. Sequencing used immunoSEQ multiplex PCR; TCRdb keeps in-frame clones, though not all of them. Its listing shows about 30,000 clones. The sequenced material came from blood buffy coat. Receptor source: a woman aged 18 to 69 with a cervical HPV16 infection that either progressed to CIN3+ or cleared (not recorded which).

Remarks on this clone: The read terminates 3 residues before the CDR3 end, so the remaining end is supplied by the germline J gene. V usage is TRBV18 and J usage is TRBJ1-1; TRBD1 aligns across 11 bases. This CDR3 contains 15 residues. The germline V gene has CDR1 KGHSH and CDR2 LQKENI. After removal of 6 bases from V and 3 bases from J, the junction contained 6 bases not matched to a gene. CDR3 residues: CASSRDRGSHTEAFF. The CDR3 bases that were read are TGTGCCAGCTCGAGGGACAGGGGGAGTCACACTGAA.

On this clone itself: The read terminates 3 residues ahead of where the CDR3 ends, so the germline J gene completes it. The rearrangement uses TRBV5-1 and TRBJ1-3; D may be TRBD1 (5 bases). V was cut by 3 bases and J by 2 bases, with 9 bases left in between. The V gene's germline CDR1 is SGHRS and CDR2 YFSETQ. The CDR3 totals 14 residues. The CDR3 DNA, read in part, is TGCGCCAGCAGCTCCAGGACACCTGGAAACACC. This translates into CASSSRTPGNT. The whole CDR3 region reads CASSSRTPGNTIYF.

Comment on this clone: The read gets to within 3 residues of the CDR3 end, and the germline J gene fills in the rest. The J gene is TRBJ2-1, the V gene TRBV6-4; D is perhaps TRBD1 (5 bases). Trimming pared 3 bases from V and 0 bases from J, leaving 9 bases between. Germline V CDR1 and CDR2: MRHNA, SNTAGT. The CDR3 consists of 15 residues. CDR3 sequence: CASSEQASSYNEQFF. The sequenced part of the CDR3 DNA is TGTGCCAGCAGTGAACAGGCGAGCTCCTACAATGAG.

As for this clone: The read terminates 3 residues before the CDR3 end, so the remaining end is supplied by the germline J gene. The gene calls are TRBV7-3 and TRBJ2-1, with 11 bases aligning to TRBD2. Germline V gene data show CDR1 as SGHTA and CDR2 as FQGTGA. Germline trimming cut 4 bases from V and 4 bases from J; bases unmatched to any gene: 6. The CDR3 is 16 amino acids. Incomplete CDR3 DNA: TGTGCCAGCAGCTCCATAACTAGCGGGAGTTACAATGAG. It translates to CASSSITSGSYNE. The CDR3 in its entirety is CASSSITSGSYNEQFF.

On this clone itself: The read falls 3 residues short of the CDR3 end, and the missing part is taken from the germline J gene. The V and J genes are TRBV11-3 and TRBJ2-1; 7 positions match TRBD1. This CDR3 spans 14 amino acids. V was clipped by 7 bases and J by 4 bases; unmatched bases: 7. The germline V gene has CDR1 SGHNT and CDR2 YENEEA. The DNA read from the CDR3 is TGTGCCAGCAACAAAGGGACAGATTACAATGAG. This codes for CASNKGTDYNE. In full, the CDR3 reads CASNKGTDYNEQFF.

In regard to this clone: The sequenced fragment ends 3 residues before the CDR3 boundary, so the rest is inferred from the germline J gene. This chain links TRBV15 with TRBJ2-3, with D tentatively TRBD2 (6 bases). The CDR3 length is 14 residues. The germline CDR1 and CDR2 sequences are LNHNV and YYDKDF (reference sequence). The V end was cut by 1 base, the J end by 4 bases, with 9 bases between. The DNA read from the CDR3 is TGTGCCACCAGCAGAGGGAGGGGCGCAGATACG. Encoded protein: CATSRGRGADT. The CDR3, in full, reads CATSRGRGADTQYF.

CDR3 region: CASREGTGTYEQYF. The covered CDR3 bases are TGTGCCAGCAGGGAGGGGACAGGTACCTACGAG. V and J are TRBV2 and TRBJ2-7, with 8 bases identical to TRBD1. The CDR3 goes on 3 residues after the read ends, and that part is filled in from the germline J gene. The length of the CDR3 is 14 residues. In germline, CDR1 is SNHLY, CDR2 FYNNEI. The J segment lost 2 bases and the V segment lost 6 bases, leaving 6 bases of the junction unmatched.

CDR3 loop: CSAPKRGTGRYGYTF. Incomplete CDR3 DNA: TGCAGTGCCCCGAAACGGGGGACGGGGAGGTATGGC. This sequence joins TRBV20-1 and TRBJ1-2; D possibly corresponds to TRBD1 (5 bases). The read ends 3 residues before the CDR3 terminus; that terminus is restored from the germline J gene. The CDR3 extends over 15 amino acids. From germline, CDR1 is DFQATT and CDR2 SNEGSKA (reference sequence). V was cut by 6 bases and J by 5 bases, with 22 bases left in between.

Of note for this clone: The CDR3 extends 3 residues past the end of the read, so its final part is completed from the germline J gene. The rearrangement links TRBV7-2 to TRBJ2-3; no definite D call. This CDR3 is built from 14 residues. Trimming shortened V by 5 bases and J by 5 bases, and 14 bases separated the two germline ends. The germline V gene encodes CDR1 SGHTA and CDR2 FQGNSA. CDR3 in amino acids: CASSRVGAQDTQYF. The CDR3 DNA, read in part, is TGTGCCAGCAGCAGGGTCGGAGCACAAGATACG. Drawing the rest from reference TRBV7-2 and TRBJ2-3, the complete variable domain is GAGVSQSPSNKVTEKGKDVELRCDPISGHTALYWYRQSLGQGLEFLIYFQGNSAPDKSGLPSDRFSAERTGGSVSTLTIQRTQQEDSAVYLCASSRVGAQDTQYFGPGTRLTVL.

Points on this clone: The read finishes 3 residues shy of the CDR3 end, and the germline J gene is used to complete it. This chain links TRBV2 with TRBJ1-6, with D possibly TRBD1 on 6 matching bases. CDR3 length equals 18 residues. Trimming pared 7 bases from V and 7 bases from J, leaving 26 bases between. Germline CDR1 and CDR2: SNHLY and FYNNEI. The sequenced part of the CDR3 DNA is TGTGCCAGCACCCCATTTCCTGCATCGGGACAAACCAATTCACCC. Protein product: CASTPFPASGQTNSP. The entire CDR3 protein is CASTPFPASGQTNSPLHF.

With respect to this clone: The read halts 3 residues ahead of the CDR3 end, with the missing end drawn from the germline J gene. The chain joins TRBV6-2 or TRBV6-3 to TRBJ1-5, with 8 positions matching TRBD1. This CDR3 has 16 residues. CDR1 MNHEY and CDR2 SVGEGT come from the germline V gene. The V and J ends lost 10 bases and 0 bases, in that order; junction bases with no gene match: 11. The CDR3 sequence: CATGTGTFYSNQPQHF. Incomplete CDR3 DNA: TGTGCCACCGGGACAGGAACCTTTTATAGCAATCAGCCC.

Points on this clone: The read halts 3 residues ahead of the CDR3 end, with the missing end drawn from the germline J gene. J is TRBJ2-3 and V is TRBV19; TRBD2 matches 9 bases. Germline V CDR1 and CDR2: LNHDA, SQIVND (reference sequence). V lost 0 bases and J lost 5; bases outside the gene matches: 3. CDR3 length: 15 amino acids. The CDR3 sequence is CASSIDSGSKDTQYF. The sequenced CDR3 bases are TGTGCCAGTAGTATAGATAGCGGGAGTAAAGATACG.

Frequency places this clone as medium-sized (0.01 to 0.1%). The CDR3 end is not reached by the read, which stops 3 residues before it; the germline J gene fills it in. The chain carries TRBV20-1 and TRBJ2-2; 11 bases align to TRBD2. The ends lost 2 bases at V and 7 bases at J; junction bases unmatched: 6. Per germline, CDR1 DFQATT and CDR2 SNEGSKA (reference sequence). The CDR3 runs to 15 residues. CDR3 bases read: TGCAGTGCTAGACGGACTAGCGGGTCGGTCGGGGAG. It codes for CSARRTSGSVGE. The full CDR3 protein is CSARRTSGSVGELFF.

CDR3 sequence: CSVAQGISNQPQHF. CDR3 DNA (partial): TGCAGCGTTGCACAGGGGATTAGCAATCAGCCC. This chain joins TRBV29-1 and TRBJ1-5; 7 bases are shared with TRBD1. Read data end 3 residues before the CDR3 end; the end is taken from the germline J gene. J was trimmed by 0 bases and V by 4 bases; bases with no gene match: 3. Germline V gene sequence: CDR1 SQVTM, CDR2 ANQGSEA. The CDR3 contains 14 residues.

Details on this clone: Germline and junction disagree at one end, which may indicate a read error. The sequenced CDR3 bases are TGTGCTAGCAGCTTACGGCGGAGCAATGAG. Its protein product is CASSLRRSNE. The CDR3 in full is CASSLRRSNEQFF. The chain joins TRBV7-7 to TRBJ2-1; D is unclear. From the germline J gene comes the end of the CDR3, since the read stops 3 residues before it. Germline CDR1 is SSHAT and CDR2 is FNYEAQ (reference sequence). CDR3 length equals 13 residues.

The sequenced CDR3 bases are TGTGCCAGCAGTGATTTAGGGTCTGAACACTACGAG. As protein: CASSDLGSEHYE. The CDR3 reads in full as CASSDLGSEHYEQYF. The rearrangement joins TRBV6-1 to TRBJ2-7; D remains unclear. With the read ending 3 residues before the CDR3 end, the germline J gene is used to fill in that end. Germline V gene data show CDR1 as MNHNS and CDR2 as SASEGT. Between the trimmed V and J ends, which lost 3 bases and 3 bases, there was a span of 15 bases. This CDR3 spans 15 amino acids.

A note on this clone: The junction shows a germline mismatch at one end, possibly a read error. The CDR3 end falls 3 residues outside the read, so it is completed with the germline J gene. The chain joins TRBV4-2 to TRBJ2-7, with 7 bases that match TRBD1. The CDR3 has 17 residues. From germline, CDR1 is LGHNA and CDR2 YNFKEQ. CDR3 sequence reads: CASSQERSHRGSYEQYF. The part of the CDR3 DNA that was read is TGCGCCAGCAGCCAAGAGAGATCTCACAGGGGCTCCTACGAG.

With regard to this clone: The read halts 3 residues ahead of the CDR3 end, with the missing end drawn from the germline J gene. The chain combines TRBV29-1 with TRBJ2-1, with TRBD1 as a possible D gene (5 bases). Between the trimmed V and J ends, which lost 4 bases and 8 bases, there was a span of 15 bases. CDR3 size: 13 residues. The germline V gene encodes CDR1 SQVTM and CDR2 ANQGSEA. CDR3 bases read: TGCAGCGTTGTCAAGGGGTCTGACGATGAG. It translates to CSVVKGSDDE. The whole CDR3 protein is CSVVKGSDDEQFF.

Worth noting for this clone: The sequenced fragment ends 3 residues before the CDR3 boundary, so the rest is inferred from the germline J gene. The chain recombines TRBV5-6 with TRBJ1-1; no definite D call. The germline gives CDR1 SGHDT, CDR2 YYEEEE. The CDR3 runs to 13 residues. The V end was cut by 4 bases, the J end by 5 bases, with 12 bases between. Here the CDR3 reads CASSPPQRTEAFF. Incomplete CDR3 DNA: TGTGCCAGCAGCCCCCCCCAGAGGACTGAA.

With regard to this clone: The read ends 3 residues early relative to the CDR3; the germline J gene fills the gap. The chain combines TRBV6-2 or TRBV6-3 with TRBJ1-1; 7 nucleotides agree with TRBD1. The CDR3 extends over 15 amino acids. Germline V gives CDR1 MNHEY, CDR2 SVGEGT. Germline trimming cut 9 bases from V and 0 bases from J; bases unmatched to any gene: 10. This CDR3 reads CASRSDRHLNTEAFF. The sequenced part of the CDR3 DNA is TGTGCCAGTCGATCGGACAGGCACCTGAACACTGAA.

As regards this clone: Read sequence stops 3 residues before the CDR3 end, and the germline J gene provides the missing end. The chain recombines TRBV5-6 with TRBJ2-7; 10 bases map to TRBD1. CDR1 SGHDT and CDR2 YYEEEE come from the germline V gene. The CDR3 covers 14 residues. J lost 5 bases, V lost 4 bases, and 6 bases had no gene match. CDR3 protein: CASSPRQGANEQYF. CDR3 bases read: TGTGCCAGCAGCCCCCGACAGGGGGCAAACGAG.

As concerns this clone: The missing CDR3 end, 3 residues past where the read stops, is filled in from the germline J gene. The gene calls are TRBV20-1 and TRBJ2-7, with 10 bases aligning to TRBD1. J lost 5 bases, V lost 6 bases, and 16 bases had no gene match. The CDR3 has 16 amino acids. CDR1 is DFQATT and CDR2 is SNEGSKA in the germline V gene (reference sequence). CDR3 DNA, as far as it was read: TGCAGTGCCGCCCCGTTTTTGGCGGGACAGGGGAACGAG. Protein product: CSAAPFLAGQGNE. The full CDR3 reads CSAAPFLAGQGNEQYF.

To note about this clone: The CDR3 end is not reached by the read, which stops 3 residues before it; the germline J gene fills it in. The V and J genes are TRBV12-3 or TRBV12-4 and TRBJ2-7; 7 bases fit TRBD1. V lost 4 bases to trimming and J lost 4 bases; unmatched junction nucleotides: 7. The length of the CDR3 is 14 residues. The CDR3 spells CASSSRDRRYEQYF. CDR3 DNA (partial): TGTGCCAGCAGTTCTCGGGACAGAAGATACGAG.

Note on this clone: The CDR3 goes on 3 residues after the read ends, and that part is filled in from the germline J gene. The chain has TRBV19 and TRBJ2-1, with D unresolved. The germline V gene has CDR1 LNHDA and CDR2 SQIVND (reference sequence). The CDR3 runs 12 residues. V was cut by 4 bases and J by 6 bases, with 7 bases left in between. Partial CDR3 DNA: TGTGCCAGTAGTAGTGCAGGCAATGAG. This sequence encodes CASSSAGNE. The full CDR3 reads CASSSAGNEQFF.

Turning to this clone: Coverage ceases 3 residues before the CDR3 finishes, and the germline J gene fills in the end. The chain links TRBV27 to TRBJ1-6, with 12 bases lining up with TRBD1. The germline V gene has CDR1 MNHEY and CDR2 SMNVEV (reference sequence). Trimming at V came to 5 bases and at J to 10 bases, leaving 12 bases not matched to a gene. This CDR3 is built from 17 residues. Incomplete CDR3 DNA: TGTGCCAGCAGTCCCTCCGGGACAGGGGGCGCAGGATCACCC. Protein product: CASSPSGTGGAGSP. The CDR3 in full is CASSPSGTGGAGSPLHF.

For this clone: From the germline J gene comes the end of the CDR3, since the read stops 3 residues before it. The chain recombines TRBV20-1 with TRBJ2-7; 8 bases are shared with TRBD2. Germline CDR1 DFQATT, CDR2 SNEGSKA (reference sequence). The CDR3 is 14 amino acids. The trim removed 6 bases at V and 5 bases at J, leaving 12 bases unmatched. The chain's CDR3 is CSAPPIAGIDEQYF. CDR3 bases read: TGCAGTGCGCCCCCTATAGCGGGAATCGACGAG.

Remarks on this clone: The read finishes 3 residues shy of the CDR3 end, and the germline J gene is used to complete it. The chain combines TRBV7-2 with TRBJ1-2, with D maybe TRBD1 (6 bases). Germline assignment: CDR1 SGHTA and CDR2 FQGNSA. Trimming left V 1 base short and J 2 bases short, with 11 bases between. The CDR3 length is 15 residues. The CDR3 protein is CASSLGGQPNYGYTF. The DNA read from the CDR3 is TGTGCCAGCAGCTTAGGTGGACAGCCAAACTATGGC. Full variable domain (remainder filled in from reference TRBV7-2 and TRBJ1-2): GAGVSQSPSNKVTEKGKDVELRCDPISGHTALYWYRQSLGQGLEFLIYFQGNSAPDKSGLPSDRFSAERTGGSVSTLTIQRTQQEDSAVYLCASSLGGQPNYGYTFGSGTRLTVV.

A word on this clone: The sequenced fragment ends 3 residues before the CDR3 boundary, so the rest is inferred from the germline J gene. V is TRBV5-4 and J is TRBJ2-3; D might be TRBD1 (7 bases). The CDR3 consists of 13 residues. Germline-derived CDR1 and CDR2 are SGHNT and YYREEE (reference sequence). The sequenced part of the CDR3 DNA is TGTGCCAGCAGCTCCAGGGGGGAAGAGACG. Protein sequence: CASSSRGEET. The whole CDR3 protein reads CASSSRGEETQYF.